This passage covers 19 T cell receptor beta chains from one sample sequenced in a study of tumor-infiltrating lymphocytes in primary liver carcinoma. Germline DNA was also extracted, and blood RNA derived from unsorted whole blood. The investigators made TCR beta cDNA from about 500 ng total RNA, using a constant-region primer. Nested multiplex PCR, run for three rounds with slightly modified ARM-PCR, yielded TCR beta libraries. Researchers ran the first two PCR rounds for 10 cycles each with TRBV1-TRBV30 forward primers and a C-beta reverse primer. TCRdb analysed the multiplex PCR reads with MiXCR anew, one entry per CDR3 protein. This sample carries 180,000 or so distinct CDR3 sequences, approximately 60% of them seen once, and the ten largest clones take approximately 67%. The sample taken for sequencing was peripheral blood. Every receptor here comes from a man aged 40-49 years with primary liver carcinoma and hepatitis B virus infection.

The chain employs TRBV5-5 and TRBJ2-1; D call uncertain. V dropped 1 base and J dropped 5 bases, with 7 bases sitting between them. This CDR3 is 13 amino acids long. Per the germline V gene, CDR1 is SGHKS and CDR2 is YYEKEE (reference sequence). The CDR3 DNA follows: TGTGCCAGCAGCTTGAATACCCACAATGAGCAGTTCTTC. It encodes CASSLNTHNEQFF.

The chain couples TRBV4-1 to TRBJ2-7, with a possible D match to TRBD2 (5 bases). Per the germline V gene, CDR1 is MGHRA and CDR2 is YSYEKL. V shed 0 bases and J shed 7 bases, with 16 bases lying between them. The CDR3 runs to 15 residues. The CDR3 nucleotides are TGCGCCAGCAGCCAAGATGAGGGTGTGGGCTTTGAGCAGTACTTC. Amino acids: CASSQDEGVGFEQYF.

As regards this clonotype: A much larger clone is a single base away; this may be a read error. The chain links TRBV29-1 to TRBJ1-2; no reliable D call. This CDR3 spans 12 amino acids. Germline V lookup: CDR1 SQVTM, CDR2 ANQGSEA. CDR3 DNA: TGCAGCGTTGTCCAGGACGTCTATGGCTACGCCTTC. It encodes CSVVQDVYGYAF.

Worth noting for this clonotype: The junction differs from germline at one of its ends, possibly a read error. The CDR3 sequence: CASSLARGGNELFF. CDR3 DNA sequence: TGTGCCAGCAGCTTAGCACGGGGAGGGAATGAGCTGTTCTTC. The genes are TRBV11-2 and TRBJ2-1; 7 positions agree with TRBD2. CDR3 size: 14 residues. CDR1 SGHAT and CDR2 FQNNGV come from the germline V gene. Using reference TRBV11-2 and TRBJ2-1 for the parts outside the CDR3, the full variable domain is EAGVAQSPRYKIIEKRQSVAFWCNPISGHATLYWYQQILGQGPKLLIQFQNNGVVDDSQLPKDRFSAERLKGVDSTLKIQPAKLEDSAVYLCASSLARGGNELFFGPGTRLTVL.

CDR3 loop: CASSLGPGTMIPYEQYF. DNA for the CDR3: TGCGCCAGCAGCTTGGGGCCCGGGACAATGATACCCTACGAGCAGTACTTC. The V and J genes are TRBV5-1 and TRBJ2-7; a weak D match, TRBD1 (6 bases). The V gene's germline CDR1 is SGHRS and CDR2 YFSETQ. The CDR3 covers 17 residues. V lost 0 bases and J 2 bases, leaving 18 bases between the germline ends.

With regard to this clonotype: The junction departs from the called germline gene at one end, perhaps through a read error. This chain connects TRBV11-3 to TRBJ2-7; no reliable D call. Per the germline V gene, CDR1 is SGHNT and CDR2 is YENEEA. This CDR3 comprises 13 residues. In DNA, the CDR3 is TGTGCCAGCAGCCTAGGTGAAGGTCAGGAGCAGTGCTTC. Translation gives CASSLGEGQEQCF.

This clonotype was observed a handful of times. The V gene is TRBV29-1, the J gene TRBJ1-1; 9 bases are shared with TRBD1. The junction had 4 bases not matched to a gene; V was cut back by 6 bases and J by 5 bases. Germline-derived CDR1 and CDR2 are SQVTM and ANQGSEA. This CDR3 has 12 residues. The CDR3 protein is CSVGQGFTEAFF. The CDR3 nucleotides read TGCAGCGTCGGACAGGGGTTTACTGAAGCTTTCTTT.

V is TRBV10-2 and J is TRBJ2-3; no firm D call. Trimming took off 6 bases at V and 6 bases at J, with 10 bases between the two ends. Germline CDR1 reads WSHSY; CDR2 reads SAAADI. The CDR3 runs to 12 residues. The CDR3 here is CASRDIVDTQYF. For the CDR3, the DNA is TGCGCCAGCAGAGATATTGTGGATACGCAGTATTTT.

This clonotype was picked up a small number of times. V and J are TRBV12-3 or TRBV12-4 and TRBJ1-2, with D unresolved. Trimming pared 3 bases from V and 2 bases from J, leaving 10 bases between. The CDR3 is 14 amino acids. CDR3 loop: CASSFPGVNYGYTF. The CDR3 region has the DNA TGTGCCAGCAGTTTTCCTGGGGTGAACTATGGCTACACCTTC.

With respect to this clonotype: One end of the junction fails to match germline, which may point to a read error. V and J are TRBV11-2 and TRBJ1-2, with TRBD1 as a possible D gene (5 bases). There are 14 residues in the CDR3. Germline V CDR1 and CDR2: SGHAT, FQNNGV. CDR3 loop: CAISLENRNYAYTF. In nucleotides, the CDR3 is TGTGCCATCAGCTTAGAGAACAGGAACTATGCCTACACCTTC. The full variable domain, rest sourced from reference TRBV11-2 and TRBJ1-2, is EAGVAQSPRYKIIEKRQSVAFWCNPISGHATLYWYQQILGQGPKLLIQFQNNGVVDDSQLPKDRFSAERLKGVDSTLKIQPAKLEDSAVYLCAISLENRNYAYTFGSGTRLTVV.

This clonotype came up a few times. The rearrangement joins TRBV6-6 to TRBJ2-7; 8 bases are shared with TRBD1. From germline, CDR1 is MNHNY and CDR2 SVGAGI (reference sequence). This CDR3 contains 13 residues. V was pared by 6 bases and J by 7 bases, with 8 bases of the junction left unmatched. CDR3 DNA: TGTGCCAGCAGCTACCAGACAGGGGATGAGCAGTACTTC. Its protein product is CASSYQTGDEQYF.

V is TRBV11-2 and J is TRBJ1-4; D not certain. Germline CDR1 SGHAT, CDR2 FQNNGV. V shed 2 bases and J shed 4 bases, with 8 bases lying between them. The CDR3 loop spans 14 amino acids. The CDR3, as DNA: TGTGCCAGCAGCTTACGACAACTTAATGAAAAACTGTTTTTT. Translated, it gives CASSLRQLNEKLFF.

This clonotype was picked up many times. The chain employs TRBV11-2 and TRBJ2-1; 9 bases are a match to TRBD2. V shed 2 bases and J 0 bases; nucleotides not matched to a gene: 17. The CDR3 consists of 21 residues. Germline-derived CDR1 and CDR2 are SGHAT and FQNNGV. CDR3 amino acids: CASSLSGLTSGHFSSYNEQFF. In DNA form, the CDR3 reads TGTGCCAGCAGCTTAAGCGGGCTGACTAGCGGACATTTCAGCTCCTACAATGAGCAGTTCTTC. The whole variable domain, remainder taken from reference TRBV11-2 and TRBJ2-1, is EAGVAQSPRYKIIEKRQSVAFWCNPISGHATLYWYQQILGQGPKLLIQFQNNGVVDDSQLPKDRFSAERLKGVDSTLKIQPAKLEDSAVYLCASSLSGLTSGHFSSYNEQFFGPGTRLTVL.

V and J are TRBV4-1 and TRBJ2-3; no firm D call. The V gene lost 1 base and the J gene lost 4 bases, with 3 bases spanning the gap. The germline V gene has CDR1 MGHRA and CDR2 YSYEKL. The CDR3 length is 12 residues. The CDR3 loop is CASSQGADTQYF. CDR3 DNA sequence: TGCGCCAGCAGCCAAGGCGCAGATACGCAGTATTTT.

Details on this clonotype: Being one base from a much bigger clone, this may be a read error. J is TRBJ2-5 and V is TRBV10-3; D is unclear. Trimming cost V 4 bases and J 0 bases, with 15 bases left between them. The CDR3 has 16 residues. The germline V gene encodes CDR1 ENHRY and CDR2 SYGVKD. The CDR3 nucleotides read TGTGCCATCAGTGGGGTGTCAGGCCGGTACCAAGAGACCCAGTACTTC. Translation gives CAISGVSGRYQETQYF.

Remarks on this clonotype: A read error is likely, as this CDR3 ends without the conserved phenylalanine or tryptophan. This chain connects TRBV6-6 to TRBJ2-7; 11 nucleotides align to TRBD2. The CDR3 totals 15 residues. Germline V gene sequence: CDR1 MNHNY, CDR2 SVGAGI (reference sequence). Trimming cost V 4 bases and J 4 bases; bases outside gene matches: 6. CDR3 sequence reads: CASSFGASGRYEQYL. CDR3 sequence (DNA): TGTGCCAGCAGTTTCGGGGCTAGCGGGAGGTACGAGCAGTACCTC.

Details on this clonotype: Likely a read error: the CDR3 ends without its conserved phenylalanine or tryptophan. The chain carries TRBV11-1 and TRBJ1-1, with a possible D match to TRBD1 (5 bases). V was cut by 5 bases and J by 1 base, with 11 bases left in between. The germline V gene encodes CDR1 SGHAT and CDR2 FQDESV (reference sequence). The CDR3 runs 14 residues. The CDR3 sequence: CASSTTGGNTEAFS. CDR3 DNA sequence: TGTGCCAGCAGCACTACAGGAGGGAACACTGAAGCTTTCTCT.

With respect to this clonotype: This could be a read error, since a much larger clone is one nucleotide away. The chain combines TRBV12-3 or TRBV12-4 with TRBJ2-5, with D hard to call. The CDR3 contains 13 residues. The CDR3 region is CVSSLLPQETQYF. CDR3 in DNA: TGTGTCAGCAGTTTGCTACCACAAGAGACCCAGTACTTC.

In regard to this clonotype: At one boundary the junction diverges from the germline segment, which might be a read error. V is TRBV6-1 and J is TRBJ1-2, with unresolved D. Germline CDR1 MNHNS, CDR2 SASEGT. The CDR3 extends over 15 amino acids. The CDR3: CTSMFRPTTNYGYTF. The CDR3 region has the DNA TGTACCAGCATGTTCAGACCTACCACTAACTATGGCTACACCTTC.